The subject of this entry is one T cell receptor (beta chain). Selected positively for CCR7 and CD45RO-negative, naive CD8 cells excluded terminally differentiated effector memory CD45RA+ cells. This entry comes from a study of shared clonotypes between healthy human individuals. Profiled with immunoSEQ multiplex PCR; TCRdb holds only in-frame clones, not every one. The sample carries some 1,900,000 clones, over 85% recorded once. This clonotype originated in a man between 18 and 35 years old in good health. The sequenced sample was naive CD8+ T cells sorted from blood.

The CDR3 loop is CASSLVTGYNEQFF. The CDR3 DNA sequence: TGTGCCAGCAGCCTCGTCACAGGGTACAATGAGCAGTTCTTC. This rearrangement joins TRBV5-6 to TRBJ2-1, with D tentatively TRBD1 (6 bases). Trimming removed 4 bases at V and 4 bases at J, with 12 bases between. CDR3 length: 14 residues. Germline-derived CDR1 and CDR2 are SGHDT and YYEEEE.